This record looks at one T cell receptor (beta chain) sequence and its context. What it binds is unknown. These data are taken from a study of vaccination effects on CD4 cells after COVID-19. The study, taken as a whole, reports: Only 1 of 255 vaccine-induced clones from healthy vaccinees cross-reacted with common cold coronaviruses.

Expansion of antigen-specific CD4+ T cells with viral peptide pools was carried out by the ViraFEST assay before sequencing. Once cultured for approximately ten days, the cells underwent separation to obtain CD4+ T cells. The healthy vaccine recipients, who had no prior SARS-CoV-2 infection, showed negative nucleocapsid antibodies. Culturing of 1.5 million to 2.5 million PBMC per well took place with roughly 10 IU/ml IL-2 and approximately 9.1 ug/ml peptides. Days 3 and 7 saw half the medium replaced with IL-2 medium. Assay used: immunoSEQ multiplex PCR; TCRdb lists only in-frame clones, some missing. Found here are about 65,000 clones, 70% to 80% of them singletons; the top ten hold roughly 3.1%. The source was CD4+ T cells from PBMCs cultured with HCoV-NL63 spike peptides, collected before COVID-19 vaccination. The TCR originated in a human donor who received a COVID-19 vaccine.

CDR3 residues: CASRGIPATGELFF. The CDR3, as DNA: TGTGCCAGCAGGGGGATACCGGCCACCGGGGAGCTGTTTTTT. V usage is TRBV7-9 and J usage is TRBJ2-2; the D is unclear. V lost 6 bases and J 4 bases, leaving 12 bases between the germline ends. Looked up from germline, CDR1 is SEHNR and CDR2 is FQNEAQ (reference sequence). The CDR3 is 14 residues long.